Listed below are T cell receptor beta chains from one sample, sequenced in a study of beta chain features in type 1 diabetes. The protocol was immunoSEQ multiplex PCR, while the TCRdb copy is restricted to in-frame clones and leaves out a portion. The sample lists around 250,000 clones; more than 11% were seen once. The source material was naive CD4+ T cells from blood. All receptors derive from a man aged 30 to 45 with type 1 diabetes. CDR3s include the opening cysteine and the closing phenylalanine or tryptophan. D genes are given only for firm matches. Expanded clones are given a class, and other clones once, few, many or no size at all.

v_gene: TRBV28
abundance: few
d_gene: -
j_gene: TRBJ2-7
CDR3aa: CASSSMSIQRTAYEQYF
CDR3nt: TGTGCCAGCAGTTCCATGAGTATCCAGCGGACTGCCTACGAGCAGTACTTC

v_gene: TRBV29-1
abundance: -
d_gene: TRBD1
j_gene: TRBJ2-7
CDR3aa: CSGGTGAYEQYF
CDR3nt: TGCAGCGGGGGGACAGGGGCCTACGAGCAGTACTTC

v_gene: TRBV7-2
abundance: -
d_gene: -
j_gene: TRBJ2-1
CDR3aa: CASSLVVFGSGAYNEQFF
CDR3nt: TGTGCCAGCAGCTTAGTGGTTTTCGGGTCCGGTGCATACAATGAGCAGTTCTTC

v_gene: TRBV7-9
abundance: few
d_gene: -
j_gene: TRBJ1-1
CDR3aa: CASERGGTEAFF
CDR3nt: TGTGCCAGCGAGAGGGGGGGGACTGAAGCTTTCTTT

v_gene: TRBV6-5
abundance: few
d_gene: -
j_gene: TRBJ2-3
CDR3aa: CATRDSTDTQYF
CDR3nt: TGTGCCACCCGGGACTCTACAGATACGCAGTATTTT

v_gene: TRBV14
abundance: few
d_gene: TRBD2
j_gene: TRBJ2-7
CDR3aa: CASSQPLAGSYEQYF
CDR3nt: TGTGCCAGCAGCCAACCACTAGCGGGATCCTACGAGCAGTACTTC

v_gene: TRBV19
abundance: -
d_gene: -
j_gene: TRBJ2-1
CDR3aa: CASSTGGGRAFNEQFF
CDR3nt: TGTGCCAGTAGTACAGGGGGCGGGAGGGCCTTCAATGAGCAGTTCTTC

v_gene: TRBV19
abundance: few
d_gene: TRBD2
j_gene: TRBJ2-1
CDR3aa: CASSPSAGVVDNEQFF
CDR3nt: TGTGCCAGTAGTCCTTCAGCGGGAGTGGTGGACAATGAGCAGTTCTTC

v_gene: TRBV11-2
abundance: -
d_gene: TRBD2
j_gene: TRBJ2-5
CDR3aa: CASSPGLAGGRFQETQYF
CDR3nt: TGTGCCAGCAGCCCGGGACTAGCGGGGGGACGGTTCCAAGAGACCCAGTACTTC

v_gene: TRBV5-1
abundance: -
d_gene: TRBD2
j_gene: TRBJ2-2
CDR3aa: CASSLSGVNTGELFF
CDR3nt: TGCGCCAGCAGCTTGAGCGGGGTTAACACCGGGGAGCTGTTTTTT

v_gene: TRBV5-1
abundance: -
d_gene: TRBD2
j_gene: TRBJ2-1
CDR3aa: CASSLDSGGAEYNEQFF
CDR3nt: TGCGCCAGCAGCTTGGATAGCGGGGGGGCCGAGTACAATGAGCAGTTCTTC

v_gene: TRBV14
abundance: -
d_gene: TRBD1
j_gene: TRBJ2-5
CDR3aa: CASSPGLGTVMETQYF
CDR3nt: TGTGCCAGCAGCCCTGGACTGGGGACAGTCATGGAGACCCAGTACTTC

v_gene: TRBV29-1
abundance: -
d_gene: TRBD2
j_gene: TRBJ2-3
CDR3aa: CSVGLAGHSSTDTQYF
CDR3nt: TGCAGCGTTGGACTAGCGGGTCATTCTAGCACAGATACGCAGTATTTT

v_gene: TRBV30
abundance: -
d_gene: TRBD1
j_gene: TRBJ1-1
CDR3aa: CAWSVHRGPEAFF
CDR3nt: TGTGCCTGGAGTGTACACAGGGGCCCTGAAGCTTTCTTT

v_gene: TRBV18
abundance: -
d_gene: TRBD2
j_gene: TRBJ2-6
CDR3aa: CASSPQGGTARGNGANVLTF
CDR3nt: TGTGCCAGCTCACCACAGGGAGGGACCGCCCGAGGGAATGGGGCCAACGTCCTGACTTTC

v_gene: TRBV18
abundance: -
d_gene: -
j_gene: TRBJ2-5
CDR3aa: CASSPPQRETQYF
CDR3nt: TGTGCCAGCTCACCACCGCAGCGAGAGACCCAGTACTTC

v_gene: TRBV4-1
abundance: -
d_gene: -
j_gene: TRBJ1-1
CDR3aa: CASSQETGRNTEAFF
CDR3nt: TGCGCCAGCAGCCAAGAAACAGGGAGGAACACTGAAGCTTTCTTT

v_gene: TRBV6-5
abundance: -
d_gene: TRBD1
j_gene: TRBJ2-2
CDR3aa: CASRRQGIGELFF
CDR3nt: TGTGCCAGCAGGCGACAGGGGATCGGGGAGCTGTTTTTT

v_gene: TRBV5-1
abundance: few
d_gene: -
j_gene: TRBJ1-6
CDR3aa: CASSLAGQGYSPLHF
CDR3nt: TGCGCCAGCAGCTTGGCCGGGCAGGGGTATTCACCCCTCCACTTT

v_gene: TRBV27
abundance: few
d_gene: -
j_gene: TRBJ2-6
CDR3aa: CASRAYRSPRTSGANVLTF
CDR3nt: TGTGCCAGCAGGGCCTACAGGTCTCCCCGAACCTCTGGGGCCAACGTCCTGACTTTC

v_gene: TRBV30
abundance: few
d_gene: TRBD1
j_gene: TRBJ2-7
CDR3aa: CAWRGPWAGGFYEQYF
CDR3nt: TGTGCCTGGAGGGGACCCTGGGCAGGGGGCTTCTACGAGCAGTACTTC

v_gene: TRBV7-2
abundance: few
d_gene: TRBD1
j_gene: TRBJ2-5
CDR3aa: CASSLGRAGGQETQYF
CDR3nt: TGTGCCAGCAGCTTAGGCCGGGCAGGGGGCCAAGAGACCCAGTACTTC

v_gene: TRBV7-8
abundance: -
d_gene: -
j_gene: TRBJ2-1
CDR3aa: CASSPSVGQFF
CDR3nt: TGTGCCAGCAGCCCCTCAGTTGGGCAGTTCTTC

v_gene: TRBV29-1
abundance: few
d_gene: -
j_gene: TRBJ2-1
CDR3aa: CSVASPYNEQFF
CDR3nt: TGCAGCGTTGCCTCCCCGTACAATGAGCAGTTCTTC

v_gene: TRBV7-9
abundance: few
d_gene: TRBD2
j_gene: TRBJ2-3
CDR3aa: CASSPPVGGRPPDTQYF
CDR3nt: TGTGCCAGCAGCCCCCCGGTCGGCGGGAGGCCCCCGGATACGCAGTATTTT

v_gene: TRBV2
abundance: -
d_gene: TRBD1
j_gene: TRBJ2-1
CDR3aa: CASRELDREFLFF
CDR3nt: TGTGCCAGCAGAGAGCTGGACAGGGAGTTTCTGTTCTTC

v_gene: TRBV23-1
abundance: -
d_gene: -
j_gene: TRBJ2-3
CDR3aa: CASSQQRGGGVVHPHTDTQYF
CDR3nt: TGCGCCAGCAGTCAGCAGCGTGGTGGGGGCGTGGTACACCCCCACACAGATACGCAGTATTTT

v_gene: TRBV7-9
abundance: -
d_gene: TRBD1
j_gene: TRBJ1-5
CDR3aa: CASSTGTGVNQPQHF
CDR3nt: TGTGCCAGCAGCACCGGGACAGGGGTCAATCAGCCCCAGCATTTT

v_gene: TRBV7-9
abundance: -
d_gene: -
j_gene: TRBJ2-1
CDR3aa: CASSPQSRDSPNEQFF
CDR3nt: TGTGCCAGCAGCCCCCAAAGCCGGGACTCTCCTAATGAGCAGTTCTTC

v_gene: TRBV6-5
abundance: -
d_gene: TRBD2
j_gene: TRBJ2-3
CDR3aa: CASSYLAGSTDTQYF
CDR3nt: TGTGCCAGCAGTTACTTAGCGGGGAGCACAGATACGCAGTATTTT

v_gene: TRBV7-8
abundance: few
d_gene: TRBD1
j_gene: TRBJ1-5
CDR3aa: CASSQDRGQPQHF
CDR3nt: TGTGCCAGCAGCCAAGACAGGGGCCAGCCCCAGCATTTT

v_gene: TRBV7-2
abundance: few
d_gene: -
j_gene: TRBJ1-2
CDR3aa: CASSPSTSTNYGYTF
CDR3nt: TGTGCCAGCAGCCCAAGTACATCCACTAACTATGGCTACACCTTC

v_gene: TRBV5-4
abundance: -
d_gene: -
j_gene: TRBJ2-5
CDR3aa: CASSLIGGQQETQYF
CDR3nt: TGTGCCAGCAGCTTGATTGGCGGACAGCAAGAGACCCAGTACTTC

v_gene: TRBV2
abundance: few
d_gene: -
j_gene: TRBJ1-2
CDR3aa: CASSETGNGYTF
CDR3nt: TGTGCCAGCAGTGAAACGGGGAATGGCTACACCTTC

v_gene: TRBV6-5
abundance: -
d_gene: TRBD1
j_gene: TRBJ1-2
CDR3aa: CASSLRDSYGYTF
CDR3nt: TGTGCCAGCAGCCTCCGGGACAGCTATGGCTACACCTTC

v_gene: TRBV6-1
abundance: -
d_gene: -
j_gene: TRBJ2-5
CDR3aa: CASSPPGTLAGAQYF
CDR3nt: TGTGCCAGCAGTCCCCCCGGGACCCTCGCAGGGGCCCAGTACTTC

v_gene: TRBV11-2
abundance: few
d_gene: -
j_gene: TRBJ2-2
CDR3aa: CASSFGGRHTGELFF
CDR3nt: TGTGCCAGCAGCTTTGGAGGGAGACACACCGGGGAGCTGTTTTTT

v_gene: TRBV2
abundance: -
d_gene: -
j_gene: TRBJ1-1
CDR3aa: CASSESGSDTEAFF
CDR3nt: TGTGCCAGCAGTGAGTCCGGGTCTGACACTGAAGCTTTCTTT

v_gene: TRBV6-5
abundance: few
d_gene: TRBD2
j_gene: TRBJ2-1
CDR3aa: CASTLGLAGNNEQFF
CDR3nt: TGTGCCAGCACCCTCGGACTAGCGGGGAACAATGAGCAGTTCTTC

v_gene: TRBV18
abundance: -
d_gene: TRBD2
j_gene: TRBJ2-7
CDR3aa: CASSPREGYEQYF
CDR3nt: TGTGCCAGCTCACCCCGGGAGGGATACGAGCAGTACTTC

v_gene: TRBV6-1
abundance: few
d_gene: -
j_gene: TRBJ2-5
CDR3aa: CASSEAGTRRETQYF
CDR3nt: TGTGCCAGCAGTGAAGCAGGCACCCGGCGGGAGACCCAGTACTTC

v_gene: TRBV9
abundance: few
d_gene: -
j_gene: TRBJ2-2
CDR3aa: CASSVASGTNTGELFF
CDR3nt: TGTGCCAGCAGCGTAGCTTCAGGGACGAACACCGGGGAGCTGTTTTTT

v_gene: TRBV5-4
abundance: -
d_gene: TRBD1
j_gene: TRBJ2-3
CDR3aa: CASSSPGQTTDTQYF
CDR3nt: TGTGCCAGCAGCTCCCCGGGACAGACCACAGATACGCAGTATTTT

v_gene: TRBV6-5
abundance: -
d_gene: -
j_gene: TRBJ1-5
CDR3aa: CASSPMDSNQPQHF
CDR3nt: TGTGCCAGCAGTCCAATGGACAGTAATCAGCCCCAGCATTTT

v_gene: TRBV6-1
abundance: few
d_gene: TRBD1
j_gene: TRBJ1-2
CDR3aa: CASSTDRGYGYTF
CDR3nt: TGTGCCAGCAGTACTGACAGGGGCTATGGCTACACCTTC

v_gene: TRBV5-6
abundance: few
d_gene: TRBD1
j_gene: TRBJ1-2
CDR3aa: CASSLGQGDGYTF
CDR3nt: TGTGCCAGCAGCCTAGGACAGGGCGATGGCTACACCTTC

v_gene: TRBV5-4
abundance: -
d_gene: -
j_gene: TRBJ2-2
CDR3aa: CASSFEVGELFF
CDR3nt: TGTGCCAGCAGCTTCGAGGTCGGGGAGCTGTTTTTT

v_gene: TRBV30
abundance: few
d_gene: -
j_gene: TRBJ2-1
CDR3aa: CAWSSRRGVGEQFF
CDR3nt: TGTGCCTGGAGTTCCCGGAGAGGCGTTGGTGAGCAGTTCTTC

v_gene: TRBV18
abundance: few
d_gene: TRBD1
j_gene: TRBJ1-1
CDR3aa: CASSPRQGGMNTEAFF
CDR3nt: TGTGCCAGCTCACCCAGACAGGGGGGGATGAACACTGAAGCTTTCTTT

v_gene: TRBV7-7
abundance: -
d_gene: -
j_gene: TRBJ2-1
CDR3aa: CASSLDGGEQFF
CDR3nt: TGTGCCAGCAGCTTAGACGGAGGTGAGCAGTTCTTC

v_gene: TRBV10-3
abundance: -
d_gene: TRBD2
j_gene: TRBJ2-5
CDR3aa: CAISPSGAETQYF
CDR3nt: TGTGCCATCAGCCCTAGCGGGGCGGAGACCCAGTACTTC

v_gene: TRBV10-2
abundance: -
d_gene: -
j_gene: TRBJ2-3
CDR3aa: CASSDGGLAPNAEAQYF
CDR3nt: TGCGCCAGCAGTGACGGAGGGCTAGCTCCTAACGCAGAGGCGCAGTATTTT

v_gene: TRBV29-1
abundance: -
d_gene: TRBD1
j_gene: TRBJ2-3
CDR3aa: CSVCDRGPADTQYF
CDR3nt: TGCAGCGTCTGCGACAGGGGGCCAGCAGATACGCAGTATTTT

v_gene: TRBV9
abundance: -
d_gene: TRBD2
j_gene: TRBJ2-1
CDR3aa: CASSVRLAGYNEQFF
CDR3nt: TGTGCCAGCAGCGTACGACTAGCGGGGTACAATGAGCAGTTCTTC

v_gene: TRBV2
abundance: -
d_gene: TRBD1
j_gene: TRBJ1-2
CDR3aa: CASSEQGHGYTF
CDR3nt: TGTGCCAGCAGCGAACAGGGGCATGGCTACACCTTC

v_gene: TRBV27
abundance: -
d_gene: -
j_gene: TRBJ1-2
CDR3aa: CASSPRSGLSYGYTF
CDR3nt: TGTGCCAGCAGTCCACGCTCAGGGCTAAGCTATGGCTACACCTTC

v_gene: TRBV5-4
abundance: -
d_gene: TRBD2
j_gene: TRBJ2-1
CDR3aa: CASSPRTSGRATEQFF
CDR3nt: TGTGCCAGCAGCCCGAGGACTAGCGGGAGGGCCACTGAGCAGTTCTTC

v_gene: TRBV10-3
abundance: -
d_gene: -
j_gene: TRBJ1-5
CDR3aa: CAISEATNQPQHF
CDR3nt: TGTGCCATCAGTGAAGCGACCAATCAGCCCCAGCATTTT